The TCR beta chain under discussion was sequenced for a study of blood T cell repertoires in COVID-19. This CDR3 has 16 residues. Germline V lookup: CDR1 SGHTA, CDR2 FQGTGA. The ends were cut back, 1 base at V and 5 bases at J, with 17 bases in the middle. Here immunoSEQ multiplex PCR was the method, and the copy in TCRdb shows in-frame clones only, minus some. The data contain 210,000 or so clones, around 82% of them seen just once; the ten biggest clones take up 2.5% to 3.5%. Source material: peripheral blood. This chain connects TRBV7-3 to TRBJ2-5, with a possible D match to TRBD2 (6 bases). This clonotype originated in a man aged 45-60 years with active or convalescent COVID-19. Written as DNA, the CDR3 is TGTGCCAGCAGCTTAAATCAACGGAGGGCCAAGGAGACCCAGTACTTC. This codes for CASSLNQRRAKETQYF.